These 30 T cell receptor beta chains were all obtained from the same sample, sequenced in a study of blood T cell repertoires in COVID-19. Repertoires were generated with immunoSEQ multiplex PCR, while TCRdb's copy carries only in-frame clones and drops some. Of roughly 290,000 clones listed, approximately 91% were seen once; the top ten hold about an eighth. Material for sequencing was peripheral blood. Receptors were obtained from a woman in her sixties or seventies with acute or convalescent COVID-19.

This chain connects TRBV29-1 to TRBJ2-3; tentatively, D is TRBD1 (6 bases). Trimming cost V 4 bases and J 0 bases, with 8 bases left between them. Germline V gene data show CDR1 as SQVTM and CDR2 as ANQGSEA. This CDR3 region has 13 residues. The CDR3 is CSVAGDSTDTQYF. The CDR3, as DNA: TGCAGCGTTGCAGGGGACAGCACAGATACGCAGTATTTT.

The table lists this clone with a count of one. A read error is likely, as this CDR3 ends without the conserved phenylalanine or tryptophan. The DNA is left out, because the CDR3 cannot be placed on it with certainty; the CDR3 is given as TCRdb lists it. The rearrangement joins TRBV15 to TRBJ1-2; the table gives TRBD1 as D, unverified against the DNA. Germline values: CDR1 LNHNV, CDR2 YYDKDF (reference sequence). The CDR3 spans 14 amino acids, including both terminal residues. The CDR3 loop is CATSRLRDREMLWN.

This chain uses TRBV4-2 with TRBJ2-3; D unresolved. The V end was cut by 3 bases, the J end by 0 bases, with 10 bases between. This CDR3 comprises 15 residues. The germline gives CDR1 LGHNA, CDR2 YNFKEQ. CDR3 DNA sequence: TGTGCCAGCAGCCACGCGGAAGCTAGCACAGATACGCAGTATTTT. This translates into CASSHAEASTDTQYF.

The chain uses TRBV7-3 and TRBJ2-7; 9 nucleotides agree with TRBD2. The V and J ends lost 2 bases and 8 bases, in that order; junction bases with no gene match: 7. The CDR3 runs 14 residues. In germline, CDR1 is SGHTA, CDR2 FQGTGA. The CDR3 DNA is TGTGCCAGCAGCTTAGGGGTAGCGGGAGAAAAGCAGTACTTC. It specifies CASSLGVAGEKQYF.

The rearrangement links TRBV28 to TRBJ2-3; 9 bases are a match to TRBD2. V shed 3 bases, J shed 5 bases, and the junction held 9 bases outside the gene matches. Germline V CDR1 and CDR2: MDHEN, SYDVKM. The CDR3 extends over 16 amino acids. The CDR3 DNA follows: TGTGCCAGCAGTTTTATGGCGGGAGGGCTTAAAGATACGCAGTATTTT. It specifies CASSFMAGGLKDTQYF.

The chain links TRBV19 to TRBJ2-7, with D possibly TRBD1 on 6 matching bases. The CDR3 has 11 amino acids. The germline V gene has CDR1 LNHDA and CDR2 SQIVND (reference sequence). The germline V and J ends were trimmed by 10 bases and 4 bases, with 11 bases remaining between them. The CDR3 here is CATRGLYEQYF. DNA of the CDR3: TGTGCCACCAGGGGTCTGTACGAGCAGTACTTC.

The V gene is TRBV7-2, the J gene TRBJ1-2, with 7 positions matching TRBD1. The CDR3 contains 13 residues. Germline loops: CDR1 SGHTA, CDR2 FQGNSA. V lost 5 bases and J lost 8; bases outside the gene matches: 8. DNA of the CDR3: TGTGCCAGCAGCAAAGACAGGGTCAAAGGCTACACCTTC. Translation gives CASSKDRVKGYTF.

This clone turned up a few times. The chain joins TRBV5-6 to TRBJ1-2; no firm D call. CDR3 size: 13 residues. Germline values: CDR1 SGHDT, CDR2 YYEEEE. V lost 4 bases to trimming and J lost 0 bases, with 7 bases between them. The CDR3 nucleotides read TGTGCCAGCAGCCGACATACTAACTATGGCTACACCTTC. Its translation: CASSRHTNYGYTF.

This chain joins TRBV27 and TRBJ1-1; no firm D call. Germline assignment: CDR1 MNHEY and CDR2 SMNVEV (reference sequence). Trimming stripped 2 bases from V and 1 base from J, with 8 bases between. This CDR3 contains 14 residues. CDR3 residues: CASSLKQKNTEAFF. The DNA of the CDR3 is TGTGCCAGCAGTTTAAAACAGAAGAACACTGAAGCTTTCTTT.

The rearrangement links TRBV18 to TRBJ1-2; perhaps TRBD1 as D (5 bases). Trimming stripped 4 bases from V and 3 bases from J, with 9 bases between. CDR3 length equals 13 residues. Germline CDR1 KGHSH, CDR2 LQKENI. This CDR3 reads CASSQGQDYGYTF. In DNA, the CDR3 is TGTGCCAGCTCACAAGGACAAGACTATGGCTACACCTTC. The full variable domain, rest sourced from reference TRBV18 and TRBJ1-2, is NAGVMQNPRHLVRRRGQEARLRCSPMKGHSHVYWYRQLPEEGLKFMVYLQKENIIDESGMPKERFSAEFPKEGPSILRIQQVVRGDSAAYFCASSQGQDYGYTFGSGTRLTVV.

This clone was seen only a few times. The rearrangement links TRBV28 to TRBJ2-1, with a weak D call TRBD1 (6 bases). Trimming cost V 3 bases and J 6 bases, with 24 bases left between them. The germline V gene encodes CDR1 MDHEN and CDR2 SYDVKM. The CDR3 totals 18 residues. In nucleotides, the CDR3 is TGTGCCAGCAGTTTCTTCTTACCGGGACATAGGAGATCCAATGAGCAGTTCTTC. Residues: CASSFFLPGHRRSNEQFF.

V and J are TRBV19 and TRBJ2-7, with TRBD2 identical over 9 bases. Unmatched junction bases numbered 8, after V lost 5 bases and J lost 6 bases. The CDR3 loop spans 14 amino acids. The germline V gene has CDR1 LNHDA and CDR2 SQIVND (reference sequence). Written as DNA, the CDR3 is TGTGCCAGTAGTTCCGGGACTAGCCGTCGCGAGCAGTACTTC. It encodes CASSSGTSRREQYF.

This clone was seen more than once but under ten times. Other DNA sequences of this sample code for an identical CDR3. The chain couples TRBV7-3 to TRBJ2-7; 8 bases match TRBD1. CDR3 size: 14 residues. In germline, CDR1 is SGHTA, CDR2 FQGTGA. Trimming at V came to 4 bases and at J to 5 bases, leaving 7 bases not matched to a gene. CDR3 nucleotide sequence: TGTGCCAGCAGCTCCGGGACAGGAGCAAACGAGCAGTACTTC. The encoded protein is CASSSGTGANEQYF.

This rearrangement joins TRBV7-2 to TRBJ1-5; D gene ambiguous. Deletions cut 2 bases from V and 9 bases from J, with 8 bases between. This CDR3 is 12 amino acids long. Germline V gene sequence: CDR1 SGHTA, CDR2 FQGNSA. The CDR3 DNA is TGTGCCAGCAGCTTACCCCCGGGGCCCCAGCATTTT. It is translated as CASSLPPGPQHF.

The gene calls are TRBV27 and TRBJ2-7; the D gene is possibly TRBD1 (5 bases). This CDR3 is 16 amino acids long. Between the trimmed V and J ends, which lost 4 bases and 6 bases, there was a span of 22 bases. Germline values: CDR1 MNHEY, CDR2 SMNVEV (reference sequence). This CDR3 reads CASSYLVGAGSTEQYF. The CDR3 DNA is TGTGCCAGCAGTTACCTTGTCGGTGCAGGGTCTACCGAGCAGTACTTC.

In its sample, this clone was seen once. V usage is TRBV2 and J usage is TRBJ2-7; 12 bases align to TRBD2. V gave up 5 bases and J gave up 4 bases; unmatched junction bases: 6. The germline V gene has CDR1 SNHLY and CDR2 FYNNEI. The CDR3 totals 15 residues. The CDR3 DNA sequence: TGTGCCAGCAGTTATCCGGGACTAGCGGGTTACGAGCAGTACTTC. Translation: CASSYPGLAGYEQYF.

As DNA, the CDR3 is TGTGCCAGCAGATTACAGGGGAGAGGGCAGCCCCAGCATTTT. Encoded protein: CASRLQGRGQPQHF. The gene calls are TRBV28 and TRBJ1-5; 7 bases match TRBD1. V was pared by 6 bases and J by 7 bases, with 9 bases of the junction left unmatched. The germline V gene encodes CDR1 MDHEN and CDR2 SYDVKM. This CDR3 is built from 14 residues.

J is TRBJ1-1 and V is TRBV6-4; TRBD1 might be the D (5 bases). This CDR3 region has 13 residues. Trimming left V 4 bases short and J 1 base short, with 7 bases between. Germline values: CDR1 MRHNA, CDR2 SNTAGT. CDR3 DNA: TGTGCCAGCAGTGGGGGGGGGAACACTGAAGCTTTCTTT. Residues: CASSGGGNTEAFF.

The chain recombines TRBV5-6 with TRBJ1-5, with 7 bases fitting TRBD1. The germline V gene encodes CDR1 SGHDT and CDR2 YYEEEE. With V trimmed by 0 bases and J by 4 bases, 4 bases remained unmatched. This CDR3 has 15 amino acids. The CDR3 reads CASSLVGTANQPQHF. CDR3 DNA sequence: TGTGCCAGCAGCTTGGTTGGGACAGCGAATCAGCCCCAGCATTTT.

The V and J genes are TRBV3-1 (or the pseudogene TRBV3-2) and TRBJ2-3; TRBD2 might be the D (5 bases). Germline V lookup: CDR1 LGHDT, CDR2 YNNKEL (reference sequence). CDR3 size: 13 residues. V gave up 1 base and J gave up 5 bases, with 7 bases separating them. CDR3 residues: CASSQGGLDTQYF. For the CDR3, the DNA is TGTGCCAGCAGCCAAGGAGGGTTAGATACGCAGTATTTT.

This chain joins TRBV21-1 and TRBJ2-5; TRBD1, the table's D call, was not compared with the DNA. TRBV21-1 represents a pseudogene. There are 21 residues in the CDR3. The CDR3 spells CASSKTPNQGLLDGDQETQYF. For the CDR3, the DNA is TGTGCCAGCAGCAAAACTCCAAATCAGGGGCTGCTAGATGGGGACCAAGAGACCCAGTACTTC.

This clone came up once. The chain couples TRBV5-1 to TRBJ1-5; D is possibly TRBD1 (6 bases). This CDR3 has 15 residues. V was trimmed by 5 bases and J by 0 bases, leaving 12 bases between them. The germline V gene has CDR1 SGHRS and CDR2 YFSETQ. In DNA form, the CDR3 reads TGCGCCAGCAGTCCGGACAGTTTTAGCAATCAGCCCCAGCATTTT. Amino acids: CASSPDSFSNQPQHF.

The rearrangement uses TRBV25-1 and TRBJ2-1, with D unresolved. Germline lookup yields CDR1 MGHDK and CDR2 SYGVNS. This CDR3 is 15 amino acids long. V lost 6 bases and J lost 4, with 16 bases in between. The CDR3 region is CASSTITSTYNEQFF. CDR3 nucleotides: TGTGCCAGCAGCACCATAACCAGTACGTACAATGAGCAGTTCTTC. The whole variable domain, remainder taken from reference TRBV25-1 and TRBJ2-1, is EADIYQTPRYLVIGTGKKITLECSQTMGHDKMYWYQQDPGMELHLIHYSYGVNSTEKGDLSSESTVSRIRTEHFPLTLESARPSHTSQYLCASSTITSTYNEQFFGPGTRLTVL.

The chain has TRBV5-5 and TRBJ1-1, with TRBD1 matching over 7 bases. Germline CDR1 reads SGHKS; CDR2 reads YYEKEE (reference sequence). V shed 3 bases, J shed 1 base, and the junction held 6 bases outside the gene matches. The CDR3 length is 15 residues. The CDR3 sequence: CASSSGTVGNTEAFF. The CDR3 nucleotides read TGTGCCAGCAGCTCTGGGACAGTTGGGAACACTGAAGCTTTCTTT.

The V and J genes are TRBV3-1 (or the pseudogene TRBV3-2) and TRBJ2-5; no definite D call. V lost 4 bases and J 2 bases, leaving 8 bases between the germline ends. This CDR3 region has 13 residues. The V gene's germline CDR1 is LGHDT and CDR2 YNNKEL (reference sequence). The CDR3 loop is CASSLGPQETQYF. CDR3 in DNA: TGTGCCAGCAGCCTCGGTCCTCAAGAGACCCAGTACTTC.

For the CDR3, the DNA is TGTGCCAGCTCAAAGGGCCACACTGCGGGAGATACGCAGTATTTT. It yields the protein CASSKGHTAGDTQYF. The chain carries TRBV18 and TRBJ2-3; a possible D gene is TRBD2 (5 bases). CDR3 length: 15 amino acids. Germline V gene lookup returns CDR1 KGHSH and CDR2 LQKENI. Trimming cost V 5 bases and J 5 bases, with 17 bases left between them.

The V and J genes are TRBV19 and TRBJ2-5; 7 nucleotides align to TRBD1. The CDR3 runs to 15 residues. Germline loops: CDR1 LNHDA, CDR2 SQIVND (reference sequence). After removal of 6 bases from V and 1 base from J, the junction contained 8 bases not matched to a gene. The CDR3, as DNA: TGTGCCAGTAGCCGCCGACAGGGACCCCAAGAGACCCAGTACTTC. Residues: CASSRRQGPQETQYF. Together with reference TRBV19 and TRBJ2-5, the CDR3 gives the full variable domain: DGGITQSPKYLFRKEGQNVTLSCEQNLNHDAMYWYRQDPGQGLRLIYYSQIVNDFQKGDIAEGYSVSREKKESFPLTVTSAQKNPTAFYLCASSRRQGPQETQYFGPGTRLLVL.

The V gene is TRBV9, the J gene TRBJ2-7; 7 positions match TRBD2. The CDR3 spans 13 residues. Germline V gene lookup returns CDR1 SGDLS and CDR2 YYNGEE. The V and J ends lost 0 bases and 6 bases, in that order; junction bases with no gene match: 3. The CDR3 reads CASSVGPGGEQYF. Here the CDR3 DNA reads TGTGCCAGCAGCGTAGGACCGGGGGGCGAGCAGTACTTC. Drawing the rest from reference TRBV9 and TRBJ2-7, the complete variable domain is DSGVTQTPKHLITATGQRVTLRCSPRSGDLSVYWYQQSLDQGLQFLIQYYNGEERAKGNILERFSAQQFPDLHSELNLSSLELGDSALYFCASSVGPGGEQYFGPGTRLTVT.

The chain is built from TRBV7-9 and TRBJ2-3; 9 bases fit TRBD2. The germline gives CDR1 SEHNR, CDR2 FQNEAQ (reference sequence). The V gene end was trimmed by 5 bases and the J gene end by 3 bases; junction bases not matched to a gene: 12. CDR3 size: 17 residues. The CDR3 DNA is TGTGCCAGCAGCCTCGGGCTAGCGGGGTTGTGGACAGATACGCAGTATTTT. Residues: CASSLGLAGLWTDTQYF. The entire variable domain, with the rest obtained from reference TRBV7-9 and TRBJ2-3, is as follows: DTGVSQNPRHKITKRGQNVTFRCDPISEHNRLYWYRQTLGQGPEFLTYFQNEAQLEKSRLLSDRFSAERPKGSFSTLEIQRTEQGDSAMYLCASSLGLAGLWTDTQYFGPGTRLTVL.

This clone has a single count. This rearrangement joins TRBV7-9 to TRBJ1-4; the D gene is possibly TRBD1 (5 bases). Germline CDR1 SEHNR, CDR2 FQNEAQ (reference sequence). CDR3 length: 14 amino acids. Trimming removed 4 bases at V and 6 bases at J, with 12 bases between. The CDR3 is CASSSQGRDEKLFF. The CDR3 DNA reads as TGTGCCAGCAGCTCCCAGGGCCGGGATGAAAAACTGTTTTTT.